The 13 T cell receptor beta chains below were found in one sample sequenced in a study of cytomegalovirus exposure and HLA in healthy donors. PCR was performed using 60 Vbeta and 13 Jbeta primers. Libraries were prepared by immunoSEQ multiplex PCR; TCRdb keeps only in-frame clonotypes and omits some of them. The sample has under 80,000 clones, 55% to 80% seen once. Input material: PBMCs. These receptors were taken from a woman aged 30 to 39 in good health and CMV-seronegative.

The chain recombines TRBV7-8 with TRBJ1-3; 7 nucleotides align to TRBD1. V trimming: 6 bases; J trimming: 0 bases; junction bases outside the gene matches: 11. This CDR3 contains 17 residues. The germline CDR1 and CDR2 sequences are SGHVS and FQNEAQ. DNA of the CDR3: TGTGCCAGCAGTTTTTCCGGGACAGCTTACTCTGGAAACACCATATATTTT. This gives the protein CASSFSGTAYSGNTIYF.

This clone was found a few times. The chain carries TRBV7-6 and TRBJ2-2, with D perhaps TRBD2 (5 bases). This CDR3 has 13 residues. CDR1 and CDR2 from the germline V gene are SGHVS and FNYEAQ. Trimming removed 6 bases from V and 6 bases from J, with 11 bases in between. CDR3: CASSPRVAGELFF. CDR3 DNA: TGTGCCAGCAGTCCGCGGGTTGCCGGGGAGCTGTTTTTT.

This clone was recorded once. The chain joins TRBV18 to TRBJ1-1, with TRBD1 matching over 7 bases. Germline-derived CDR1 and CDR2 are KGHSH and LQKENI. This CDR3 is 13 amino acids long. V was clipped by 6 bases and J by 4 bases; unmatched bases: 5. The CDR3 reads CASSPEGATEAFF. DNA of the CDR3: TGTGCCAGCTCCCCGGAGGGGGCCACTGAAGCTTTCTTT. The full variable domain, with the rest looked up from reference TRBV18 and TRBJ1-1, is NAGVMQNPRHLVRRRGQEARLRCSPMKGHSHVYWYRQLPEEGLKFMVYLQKENIIDESGMPKERFSAEFPKEGPSILRIQQVVRGDSAAYFCASSPEGATEAFFGQGTRLTVV.

The rearrangement joins TRBV13 to TRBJ2-7; 8 bases are a match to TRBD1. In germline, CDR1 is PRHDT, CDR2 FYEKMQ (reference sequence). The V and J ends lost 5 bases and 6 bases, in that order; junction bases with no gene match: 9. The CDR3 totals 14 residues. The CDR3 DNA reads TGTGCCAGCAGCGCCGACAGGGGTCCGGCCGAGCAGTACTTC. Translation: CASSADRGPAEQYF.

The chain combines TRBV19 with TRBJ2-3; 7 nucleotides match TRBD1. V gave up 4 bases and J gave up 6 bases; unmatched junction bases: 7. CDR1 LNHDA and CDR2 SQIVND come from the germline V gene (reference sequence). The CDR3 contains 14 residues. The CDR3 DNA sequence: TGTGCCAGTAGTACTGGACAGGAGAAGGATACGCAGTATTTT. It is translated as CASSTGQEKDTQYF.

V and J are TRBV15 and TRBJ1-1; D is perhaps TRBD1 (6 bases). Deletions cut 1 base from V and 0 bases from J, with 9 bases between. Germline CDR1 is LNHNV and CDR2 is YYDKDF (reference sequence). CDR3 length: 15 amino acids. The CDR3 loop reads CATSRVRDMNTEAFF. CDR3 DNA sequence: TGTGCCACCAGCAGAGTTCGGGACATGAACACTGAAGCTTTCTTT.

This chain links TRBV5-1 with TRBJ2-1; 10 bases match TRBD2. V shed 3 bases, J shed 1 base, and the junction held 7 bases outside the gene matches. Germline-derived CDR1 and CDR2 are SGHRS and YFSETQ. The CDR3 is 17 amino acids. This CDR3 is CASSWDTSGASYNEQFF. The CDR3 coding sequence is TGCGCCAGCAGCTGGGACACTAGCGGGGCTTCCTACAATGAGCAGTTCTTC.

This rearrangement joins TRBV14 to TRBJ1-2; 9 bases are shared with TRBD1. Germline-derived CDR1 and CDR2 are SGHDN and FVKESK. This CDR3 spans 13 amino acids. Trimming cost V 4 bases and J 6 bases; bases outside gene matches: 3. CDR3 in DNA: TGTGCCAGCAGCCGGGACAGGGCGCATGGCTACACCTTC. Protein: CASSRDRAHGYTF.

The chain carries TRBV5-6 and TRBJ1-1; 11 bases map to TRBD1. V lost 3 bases and J lost 10; bases outside the gene matches: 5. The CDR3 loop spans 13 amino acids. CDR1 SGHDT and CDR2 YYEEEE come from the germline V gene. CDR3 sequence: CASSYGQGARAFF. CDR3 coding DNA: TGTGCCAGCAGCTATGGACAGGGGGCGAGAGCTTTCTTT. Based on the CDR3 plus reference TRBV5-6 and TRBJ1-1, the full variable domain is DAGVTQSPTHLIKTRGQQVTLRCSPKSGHDTVSWYQQALGQGPQFIFQYYEEEERQRGNFPDRFSGHQFPNYSSELNVNALLLGDSALYLCASSYGQGARAFFGQGTRLTVV.

This clone was seen a handful of times. The J gene is TRBJ2-7, the V gene TRBV6-6, with D perhaps TRBD1 (5 bases). CDR1 is MNHNY and CDR2 is SVGAGI in the germline V gene (reference sequence). There are 16 residues in the CDR3. The V end was cut by 5 bases, the J end by 2 bases, with 19 bases between. The CDR3 DNA reads as TGTGCCAGCAGTAAACGGCCGGACATAGCCCCCTACGAGCAGTACTTC. It specifies CASSKRPDIAPYEQYF.

The V call is TRBV18, the J call TRBJ2-1; D gene unclear. V was cut by 3 bases and J by 6 bases, with 15 bases left in between. CDR3 length equals 15 residues. Germline values: CDR1 KGHSH, CDR2 LQKENI. CDR3 in DNA: TGTGCCAGCTCACCTCAAAACACTGGAGCCAATGAGCAGTTCTTC. Its translation: CASSPQNTGANEQFF.

The chain has TRBV27 and TRBJ2-3, with 13 bases fitting TRBD2. The CDR3 contains 18 residues. The junction had 13 bases not matched to a gene; V was cut back by 4 bases and J by 6 bases. Germline CDR1 MNHEY, CDR2 SMNVEV (reference sequence). The CDR3 bases are TGTGCCAGCAGTTCCTCTCCCCGCACTAGCGGGGGGGCCGATACGCAGTATTTT. It yields the protein CASSSSPRTSGGADTQYF.

This clone occurred a few times. The chain has TRBV19 and TRBJ2-5; perhaps TRBD2 as D (6 bases). With 4 bases removed from V and 5 bases from J, the gap between germline ends came to 14 bases. The CDR3 has 14 residues. The germline CDR1 and CDR2 sequences are LNHDA and SQIVND (reference sequence). CDR3 sequence: CASSTGTRSETQYF. CDR3 DNA: TGTGCCAGTAGTACCGGGACTCGGAGTGAGACCCAGTACTTC.